The T cell receptor beta chain described here comes from a study of blood T cell repertoires in COVID-19. Overall study context: The samples span acute and convalescent COVID-19 from the United States, Italy and Spain. From T cells, B-cell-depleted T cells, or PBMCs came the material, which was cDNA or gDNA.

In the original processing: The assay estimated nucleated cells by amplifying reference gene primers. TCRdb's copy holds only in-frame clones and misses some; the assay was immunoSEQ multiplex PCR. D and trimming were read from the DNA, whereas the V and J calls and clone size are those reported in that table. Of about 60,000 clones listed, 90% were seen once; the top ten hold about 13%. The germline V gene encodes CDR1 SGHNT and CDR2 YENEEA. The ends lost 1 base at V and 11 bases at J; junction bases unmatched: 6. This CDR3 spans 13 amino acids. The origin of this receptor is a man in his sixties with active COVID-19. Sequences were obtained from peripheral blood. This sequence joins TRBV11-3 and TRBJ2-3; 7 bases fit TRBD1. In DNA, the CDR3 is TGTGCCAGCAGCTTAGCCCGACAGGGAGAGCAGTATTTT. Its protein product is CASSLARQGEQYF.